The next 28 T cell receptor beta chains were all read from a single sample in a study of blood T cell repertoires in COVID-19 (dated by TCRdb to about 2020). Library construction relied on the immunoSEQ multiplex PCR assay. The table was pulled from immuneACCESS by TCRdb, which kept in-frame rearrangements only. Such tables lose some clones; where checked, under half of the loss comes from unresolved V genes, and the rest has no known cause. This sample is represented by approximately 300,000 clones; 92% of them were singletons. The leading ten clones occupy roughly 20% of the sample. The sequenced material came from PBMCs or T cells enriched from blood (not recorded which). The receptors here all came from a woman aged 30 to 39 who had recovered from COVID-19.

The genes are TRBV15 and TRBJ1-5; no firm D call. This CDR3 contains 14 residues. V was cut by 0 bases and J by 7 bases, with 10 bases left in between. The V gene's germline CDR1 is LNHNV and CDR2 YYDKDF (reference sequence). This CDR3 is CATSRDSLGQPQHF. CDR3 nucleotide sequence: TGTGCCACCAGCAGAGACTCGCTCGGGCAGCCCCAGCATTTT.

The chain links TRBV5-5 to TRBJ1-5; 7 nucleotides agree with TRBD1. The CDR3 has 13 amino acids. Germline lookup yields CDR1 SGHKS and CDR2 YYEKEE (reference sequence). J gave up 8 bases and V 4 bases, and 6 bases lay outside the gene matches. The CDR3 protein is CASSHRGREPQHF. The CDR3 DNA is TGTGCCAGCAGCCACAGGGGTCGGGAGCCCCAGCATTTT.

Regarding this clone: This sample includes further DNA sequences coding for the same CDR3. The chain joins TRBV27 to TRBJ2-1, with 11 bases matching TRBD1. Germline CDR1 and CDR2: MNHEY and SMNVEV (reference sequence). The ends lost 3 bases at V and 4 bases at J; junction bases unmatched: 2. This CDR3 is built from 15 residues. The CDR3 here is CASSFGQGAYNEQFF. As DNA, the CDR3 is TGTGCCAGCAGTTTCGGACAGGGGGCGTACAATGAGCAGTTCTTC.

This chain uses TRBV9 with TRBJ1-1; 7 bases line up with TRBD1. V shed 4 bases, J shed 4 bases, and the junction held 4 bases outside the gene matches. This CDR3 region has 13 residues. Germline V CDR1 and CDR2: SGDLS, YYNGEE. The CDR3 DNA is TGTGCCAGCAGCCGACAGGGCGGCACTGAAGCTTTCTTT. Residues: CASSRQGGTEAFF.

This clone has just a few counts. The chain carries TRBV6-1 and TRBJ2-1; TRBD2 agrees at 14 bases. CDR3 size: 17 residues. Losses at the gene ends were 1 base for V and 9 bases for J; bases not matched to a gene: 8. Germline V gene lookup returns CDR1 MNHNS and CDR2 SASEGT. The CDR3 DNA sequence: TGTGCCAGCAGTGAAGTGGTGACTAGCGGGGGGGCGAGTGAGCAGTTCTTC. Its protein product is CASSEVVTSGGASEQFF.

The chain recombines TRBV18 with TRBJ2-1; D possibly corresponds to TRBD2 (6 bases). Trimming took 3 bases from V and 8 from J, leaving 14 bases between them. The germline V gene has CDR1 KGHSH and CDR2 LQKENI. This CDR3 has 14 residues. The CDR3, as DNA: TGTGCCAGCTCACCGCGACTAGAAAGCGATGAGCAGTTCTTC. Encoded protein: CASSPRLESDEQFF.

The chain employs TRBV5-1 and TRBJ2-7; D not certain. Germline CDR1 SGHRS, CDR2 YFSETQ. The CDR3 covers 14 residues. Trimming removed 0 bases from V and 6 bases from J, with 13 bases in between. The CDR3 coding sequence is TGCGCCAGCAGCTTGGCCGATCCGAGGAGCGAGCAGTACTTC. Translation gives CASSLADPRSEQYF.

The chain carries TRBV11-2 and TRBJ1-1, with 8 bases lining up with TRBD1. This CDR3 spans 16 amino acids. The J segment lost 2 bases and the V segment lost 6 bases, leaving 11 bases of the junction unmatched. The germline CDR1 and CDR2 sequences are SGHAT and FQNNGV. For the CDR3, the DNA is TGTGCCAGCAGACTAGGGCGCGGACAGGGAAACACTGAAGCTTTCTTT. It codes for CASRLGRGQGNTEAFF.

This chain uses TRBV28 with TRBJ1-5; the match to TRBD1 covers 8 bases. In germline, CDR1 is MDHEN, CDR2 SYDVKM. The V and J ends lost 7 bases and 1 base, in that order; junction bases with no gene match: 3. This CDR3 has 14 amino acids. CDR3 DNA sequence: TGTGCCAGCAAACGGACAGGGAGCAATCAGCCCCAGCATTTT. Amino acid sequence: CASKRTGSNQPQHF.

This sequence joins TRBV9 and TRBJ2-5; 7 bases are shared with TRBD2. Germline V gives CDR1 SGDLS, CDR2 YYNGEE. J lost 5 bases, V lost 3 bases, and 4 bases had no gene match. This CDR3 spans 13 amino acids. The CDR3, as DNA: TGTGCCAGCAGCGCCGGGGGGAGGGAGACCCAGTACTTC. Amino acids: CASSAGGRETQYF.

This chain uses TRBV5-1 with TRBJ2-7; a weak D match, TRBD1 (6 bases). The V gene's germline CDR1 is SGHRS and CDR2 YFSETQ. This CDR3 region has 13 residues. Trimming left V 1 base short and J 2 bases short, with 7 bases between. CDR3 amino acids: CASSLRTAYEQYF. The CDR3 DNA reads as TGCGCCAGCAGCTTGCGGACAGCCTACGAGCAGTACTTC.

This rearrangement joins TRBV19 to TRBJ1-2, with a tentative D call TRBD1 (6 bases). CDR3 length: 15 residues. V was shortened by 3 bases and J by 4 bases, with 15 bases between the two germline ends. The V gene's germline CDR1 is LNHDA and CDR2 SQIVND (reference sequence). The CDR3 region has the DNA TGTGCCAGTAGTATCTCCCAGGGGCTTGGCTATGGCTACACCTTC. Its translation is CASSISQGLGYGYTF. The variable domain in full, with the rest retrieved from reference TRBV19 and TRBJ1-2, is DGGITQSPKYLFRKEGQNVTLSCEQNLNHDAMYWYRQDPGQGLRLIYYSQIVNDFQKGDIAEGYSVSREKKESFPLTVTSAQKNPTAFYLCASSISQGLGYGYTFGSGTRLTVV.

The chain combines TRBV7-8 with TRBJ1-2, with 7 nucleotides matching TRBD1. The trim removed 0 bases at V and 6 bases at J, leaving 13 bases unmatched. This CDR3 is built from 17 residues. Germline V gene lookup returns CDR1 SGHVS and CDR2 FQNEAQ. The CDR3 DNA sequence: TGTGCCAGCAGCTTAGCCGAACAGGGGCCCACAGGCAATGGCTACACCTTC. Encoded protein: CASSLAEQGPTGNGYTF.

Written as DNA, the CDR3 is TGTGCCAGCCATATGGGGGGGACGGCCCTCACTGAAGCTTTCTTT. It specifies CASHMGGTALTEAFF. This chain joins TRBV28 and TRBJ1-1, with TRBD1 as a possible D gene (5 bases). V was pared by 8 bases and J by 4 bases, with 20 bases between. Looked up from germline, CDR1 is MDHEN and CDR2 is SYDVKM. There are 15 residues in the CDR3.

This chain connects TRBV2 to TRBJ2-7, with 7 bases lining up with TRBD2. CDR1 is SNHLY and CDR2 is FYNNEI in the germline V gene. The CDR3 is made up of 15 amino acids. The trim removed 6 bases at V and 1 base at J, leaving 9 bases unmatched. CDR3 sequence: CASRETSTLSYEQYF. Written as DNA, the CDR3 is TGTGCCAGCAGGGAGACTAGCACACTTTCCTACGAGCAGTACTTC.

A single count supports this clone. This chain links TRBV6-2 or TRBV6-3 with TRBJ1-3; the D gene is possibly TRBD1 (6 bases). Looked up from germline, CDR1 is MNHEY and CDR2 is SVGEGT. The CDR3 covers 16 residues. V was clipped by 6 bases and J by 2 bases, with 17 bases between them. In nucleotides, the CDR3 is TGTGCCAGCAGCCGAACGACAGGTATCGCTGGAAACACCATATATTTT. Protein: CASSRTTGIAGNTIYF.

This clone is classed as medium-sized. This chain connects TRBV12-3 or TRBV12-4 to TRBJ1-1, with D possibly being TRBD1 (5 bases). This CDR3 comprises 13 residues. Trimming took 6 bases from V and 10 from J, leaving 18 bases between them. CDR3 in DNA: TGTGCCAGCAGCCGAGTGGGCAGGGCGGCAGCTTTCTTT. Its protein product is CASSRVGRAAAFF.

The chain combines TRBV2 with TRBJ2-1; 14 nucleotides line up with TRBD2. The germline gives CDR1 SNHLY, CDR2 FYNNEI. Unmatched junction bases numbered 11, after V lost 10 bases and J lost 9 bases. This CDR3 comprises 15 residues. The CDR3: CAILPGLAGVGEQFF. Written as DNA, the CDR3 is TGTGCCATCTTGCCGGGACTAGCGGGAGTCGGTGAGCAGTTCTTC.

This clone was observed once. The chain combines TRBV9 with TRBJ2-1; 9 nucleotides align to TRBD1. CDR3 size: 15 residues. The germline CDR1 and CDR2 sequences are SGDLS and YYNGEE. Trimming cost V 4 bases and J 4 bases; bases outside gene matches: 6. The CDR3, as DNA: TGTGCCAGCAGCCTAGACAGGGGGGAGTACAATGAGCAGTTCTTC. Its protein product is CASSLDRGEYNEQFF.

This chain uses TRBV11-3 with TRBJ2-1, with TRBD2 identical over 8 bases. Germline trimming cut 5 bases from V and 3 bases from J; bases unmatched to any gene: 6. Looked up from germline, CDR1 is SGHNT and CDR2 is YENEEA. The CDR3 covers 15 residues. CDR3 DNA: TGTGCCAGCAGCCATAGCGGGACTAACTACAATGAGCAGTTCTTC. Protein: CASSHSGTNYNEQFF.

This clone was observed a single time. The rearrangement uses TRBV4-2 and TRBJ1-2; 7 nucleotides line up with TRBD1. CDR1 is LGHNA and CDR2 is YNFKEQ in the germline V gene. V shed 1 base, J shed 8 bases, and the junction held 10 bases outside the gene matches. CDR3 size: 15 residues. CDR3 bases: TGTGCCAGCAGCCAAGCGTTAGGACAGGCAGGGGGCTACACCTTC. Its translation: CASSQALGQAGGYTF.

The genes are TRBV19 and TRBJ1-2, with 9 bases fitting TRBD1. Unmatched junction bases numbered 17, after V lost 8 bases and J lost 4 bases. This CDR3 is 17 amino acids long. Germline CDR1 and CDR2: LNHDA and SQIVND (reference sequence). Here the CDR3 DNA reads TGTGCCAGTCAACAGGGGGCGCGAATGATCTTTGGCTATGGCTACACCTTC. Encoded protein: CASQQGARMIFGYGYTF.

This clone was counted a single time. The chain is built from TRBV3-1 (or the pseudogene TRBV3-2) and TRBJ1-5; 7 bases map to TRBD1. The CDR3 is made up of 15 amino acids. Trimming took 1 base from V and 11 from J; bases not matched to a gene: 11. Germline V CDR1 and CDR2: LGHDT, YNNKEL (reference sequence). The CDR3 protein is CASSQALGGPPTQHF. In DNA form, the CDR3 reads TGTGCCAGCAGCCAAGCTTTAGGGGGCCCCCCGACCCAGCATTTT.

The chain recombines TRBV6-6 with TRBJ2-5; 12 bases align to TRBD1. Germline CDR1 reads MNHNY; CDR2 reads SVGAGI (reference sequence). This CDR3 region has 16 residues. Unmatched junction bases numbered 10, after V lost 6 bases and J lost 5 bases. CDR3 DNA: TGTGCCAGCAGCCCCCGGGACAGGGGGCGCTTGGAGACCCAGTACTTC. It translates to CASSPRDRGRLETQYF.

This rearrangement joins TRBV20-1 to TRBJ1-1; D call uncertain. Trimming left V 5 bases short and J 4 bases short, with 8 bases between. Per the germline V gene, CDR1 is DFQATT and CDR2 is SNEGSKA (reference sequence). The CDR3 contains 11 residues. CDR3 coding DNA: TGCAGTGCTGAGGGTATCACTGAAGCTTTCTTT. It encodes CSAEGITEAFF.

J is TRBJ2-1 and V is TRBV6-5; TRBD1 matches 12 bases. Germline V lookup: CDR1 MNHEY, CDR2 SVGAGI. V shed 6 bases and J 9 bases; nucleotides not matched to a gene: 9. This CDR3 has 15 amino acids. The CDR3 nucleotides read TGTGCCAGCAGCCGATCCGGGACAGGGGGCCGTGAGCAGTTCTTC. This codes for CASSRSGTGGREQFF.

The V gene is TRBV11-2, the J gene TRBJ2-2, with D uncertain. This CDR3 comprises 12 residues. CDR1 and CDR2 from the germline V gene are SGHAT and FQNNGV. Between the trimmed V and J ends, which lost 1 base and 9 bases, there was a span of 6 bases. The CDR3 nucleotides read TGTGCCAGCAGCTTAGGGGCTCGGGAGCTGTTTTTT. This codes for CASSLGARELFF.

V and J are TRBV30 and TRBJ2-5; 8 bases fit TRBD2. V trimming: 4 bases; J trimming: 5 bases; junction bases outside the gene matches: 6. CDR3 length: 13 amino acids. Germline CDR1 GTSNPN, CDR2 SVGIG (reference sequence). CDR3 DNA: TGTGCCTGGAAACGACCTAGCGGGGAGACCCAGTACTTC. Amino acids: CAWKRPSGETQYF.